This T cell receptor beta chain was observed in a study of blood T cell repertoires in COVID-19. In assigning cohorts, the study relied on participant-reported clinical history. Recovery among Cohort 3 donors was established by two negative PCRs, clearance, or symptom resolution. From germline, CDR1 is SNHLY and CDR2 FYNNEI. After removal of 6 bases from V and 4 bases from J, the junction contained 6 bases not matched to a gene. The CDR3 runs 14 residues. Original data processing: Estimates of nucleated cell counts were drawn from the amplification of reference gene primers. Clones were read by immunoSEQ multiplex PCR, and TCRdb kept only the in-frame ones, dropping some. That table gives V, J and clone size, and the DNA gave D and trimming. In the table there are about 280,000 clones, around 85% of which are singletons.

The rearrangement links TRBV2 to TRBJ2-1; 7 positions agree with TRBD2. Sequencing used PBMCs or T cells enriched from blood (not recorded which). The source is a woman aged 45-59 years who had recovered from COVID-19. The CDR3: CASRNQGGYNEQFF. CDR3 nucleotide sequence: TGTGCCAGCAGAAATCAGGGAGGGTACAATGAGCAGTTCTTC.